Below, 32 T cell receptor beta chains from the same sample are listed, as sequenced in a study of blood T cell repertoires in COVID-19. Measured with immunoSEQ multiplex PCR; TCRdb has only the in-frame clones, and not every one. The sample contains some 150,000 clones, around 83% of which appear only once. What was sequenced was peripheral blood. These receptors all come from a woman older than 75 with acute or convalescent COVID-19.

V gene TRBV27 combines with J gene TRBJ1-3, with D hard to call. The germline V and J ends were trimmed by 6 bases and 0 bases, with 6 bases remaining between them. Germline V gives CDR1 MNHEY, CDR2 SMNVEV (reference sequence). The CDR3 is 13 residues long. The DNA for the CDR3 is TGTGCCAGCAGGTTCGTCTCTGGAAACACCATATATTTT. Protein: CASRFVSGNTIYF.

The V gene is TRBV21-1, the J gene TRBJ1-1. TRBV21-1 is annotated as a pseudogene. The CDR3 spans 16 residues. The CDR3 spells CASSTDLRVNTSEAFF. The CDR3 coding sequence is TGTGCCAGCAGCACCGACTTACGCGTCAACACATCCGAAGCTTTCTTT.

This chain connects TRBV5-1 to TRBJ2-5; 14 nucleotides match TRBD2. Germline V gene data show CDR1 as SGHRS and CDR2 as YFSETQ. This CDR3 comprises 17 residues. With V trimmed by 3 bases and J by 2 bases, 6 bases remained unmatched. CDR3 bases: TGCGCCAGCAGCTCTCGGACTAGCGGGGGGTCACAAGAGACCCAGTACTTC. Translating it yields CASSSRTSGGSQETQYF.

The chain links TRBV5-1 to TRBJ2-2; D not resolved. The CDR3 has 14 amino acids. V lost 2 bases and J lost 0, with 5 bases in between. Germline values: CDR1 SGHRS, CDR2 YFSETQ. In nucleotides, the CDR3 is TGCGCCAGCAGCTTTTATACGAACACCGGGGAGCTGTTTTTT. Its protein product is CASSFYTNTGELFF.

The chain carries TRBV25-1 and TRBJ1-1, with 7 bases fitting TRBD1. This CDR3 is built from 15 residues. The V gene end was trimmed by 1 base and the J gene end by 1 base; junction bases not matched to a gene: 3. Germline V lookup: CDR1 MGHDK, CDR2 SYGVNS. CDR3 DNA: TGTGCCAGCAGTGAATCTTGGACAGGGAACACTGAAGCTTTCTTT. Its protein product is CASSESWTGNTEAFF.

As DNA, the CDR3 is TGTGCCAGCAGCCCCCGCGAGGCGGCTGGAAACACCATATATTTT. This sequence encodes CASSPREAAGNTIYF. This chain links TRBV9 with TRBJ1-3; no clear D. Germline V lookup: CDR1 SGDLS, CDR2 YYNGEE. The CDR3 consists of 15 residues. V lost 4 bases and J lost 2, with 13 bases in between.

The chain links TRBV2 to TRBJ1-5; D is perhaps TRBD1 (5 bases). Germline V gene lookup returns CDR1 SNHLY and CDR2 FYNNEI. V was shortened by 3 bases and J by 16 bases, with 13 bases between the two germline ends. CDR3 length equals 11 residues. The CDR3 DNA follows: TGTGCCAGCAGTGACGACAGCCTAGGTCATTTT. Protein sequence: CASSDDSLGHF.

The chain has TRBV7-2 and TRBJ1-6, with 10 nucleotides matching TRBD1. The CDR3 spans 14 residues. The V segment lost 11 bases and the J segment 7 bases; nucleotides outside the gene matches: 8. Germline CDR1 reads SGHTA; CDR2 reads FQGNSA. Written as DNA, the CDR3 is TGTGCCGCGGGGGGACAGGGGAGGAATTCACCCCTCCACTTT. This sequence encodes CAAGGQGRNSPLHF.

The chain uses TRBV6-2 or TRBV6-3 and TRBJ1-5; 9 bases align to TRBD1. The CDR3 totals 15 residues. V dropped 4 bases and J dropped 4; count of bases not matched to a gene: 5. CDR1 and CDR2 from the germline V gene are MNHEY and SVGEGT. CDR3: CASSLQGARNQPQHF. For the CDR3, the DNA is TGTGCCAGCAGTTTACAGGGGGCGCGTAATCAGCCCCAGCATTTT.

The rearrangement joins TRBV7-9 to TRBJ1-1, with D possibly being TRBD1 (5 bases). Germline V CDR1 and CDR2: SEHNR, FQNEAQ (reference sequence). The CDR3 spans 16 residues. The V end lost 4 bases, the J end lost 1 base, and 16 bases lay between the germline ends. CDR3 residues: CASSSGHLKPNTEAFF. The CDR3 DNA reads TGTGCCAGCAGCTCCGGACACCTGAAACCGAACACTGAAGCTTTCTTT. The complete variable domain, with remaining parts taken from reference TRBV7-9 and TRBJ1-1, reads DTGVSQNPRHKITKRGQNVTFRCDPISEHNRLYWYRQTLGQGPEFLTYFQNEAQLEKSRLLSDRFSAERPKGSFSTLEIQRTEQGDSAMYLCASSSGHLKPNTEAFFGQGTRLTVV.

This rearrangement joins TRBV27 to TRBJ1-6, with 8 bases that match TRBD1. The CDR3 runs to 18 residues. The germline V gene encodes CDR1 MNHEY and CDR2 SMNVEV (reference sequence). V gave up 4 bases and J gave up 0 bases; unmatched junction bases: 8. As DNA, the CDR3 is TGTGCCAGCAGTTCCCTCGGACAGGGAAGCTCCTATAATTCACCCCTCCACTTT. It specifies CASSSLGQGSSYNSPLHF.

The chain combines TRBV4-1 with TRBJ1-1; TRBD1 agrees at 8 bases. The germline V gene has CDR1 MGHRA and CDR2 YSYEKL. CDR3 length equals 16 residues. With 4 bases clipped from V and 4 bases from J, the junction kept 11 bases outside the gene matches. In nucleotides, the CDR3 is TGCGCCAGCAGCCGCCCCGGACAGGGAGTAAGCACTGAAGCTTTCTTT. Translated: CASSRPGQGVSTEAFF.

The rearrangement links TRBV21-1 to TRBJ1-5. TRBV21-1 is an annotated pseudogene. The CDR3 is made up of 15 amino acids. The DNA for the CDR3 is TGTGCCAGCAGCAAAGAGGAATCTGGAGATCAGCCCCAGCATTTT. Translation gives CASSKEESGDQPQHF.

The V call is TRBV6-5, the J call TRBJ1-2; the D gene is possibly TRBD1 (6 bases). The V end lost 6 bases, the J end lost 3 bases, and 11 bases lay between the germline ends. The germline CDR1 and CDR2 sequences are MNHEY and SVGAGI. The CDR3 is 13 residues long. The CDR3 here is CASRGAGDYGYTF. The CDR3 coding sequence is TGTGCCAGCAGGGGGGCAGGGGACTATGGCTACACCTTC.

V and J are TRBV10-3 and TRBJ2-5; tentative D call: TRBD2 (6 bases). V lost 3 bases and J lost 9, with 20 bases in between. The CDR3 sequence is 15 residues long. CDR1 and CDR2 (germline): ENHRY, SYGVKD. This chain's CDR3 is CAISDPLGGYEAQYF. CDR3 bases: TGTGCCATCAGTGACCCCTTGGGGGGTTACGAGGCCCAGTACTTC.

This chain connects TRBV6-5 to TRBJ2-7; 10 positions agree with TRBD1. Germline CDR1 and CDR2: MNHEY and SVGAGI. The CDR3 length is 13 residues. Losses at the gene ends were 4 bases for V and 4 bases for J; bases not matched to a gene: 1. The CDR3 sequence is CASSWTGGYEQYF. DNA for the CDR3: TGTGCCAGCAGTTGGACAGGGGGTTACGAGCAGTACTTC.

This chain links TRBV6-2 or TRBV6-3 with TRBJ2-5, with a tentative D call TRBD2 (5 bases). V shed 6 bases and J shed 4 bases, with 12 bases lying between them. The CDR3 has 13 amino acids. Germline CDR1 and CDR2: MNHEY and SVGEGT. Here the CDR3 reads CASSRAGVETQYF. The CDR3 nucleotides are TGTGCCAGCAGCCGGGCCGGGGTAGAGACCCAGTACTTC.

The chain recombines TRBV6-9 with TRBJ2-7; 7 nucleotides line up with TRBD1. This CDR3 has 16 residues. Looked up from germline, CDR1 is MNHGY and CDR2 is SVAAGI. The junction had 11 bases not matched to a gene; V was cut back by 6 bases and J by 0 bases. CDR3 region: CASSNYYRDSSYEQYF. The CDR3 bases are TGTGCCAGCAGCAACTATTACCGGGACAGCTCCTACGAGCAGTACTTC.

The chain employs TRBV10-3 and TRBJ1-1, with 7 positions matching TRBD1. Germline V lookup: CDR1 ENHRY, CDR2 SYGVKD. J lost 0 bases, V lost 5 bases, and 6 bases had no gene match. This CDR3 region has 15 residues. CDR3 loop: CAISPRTGMNTEAFF. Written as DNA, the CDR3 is TGTGCCATCAGTCCTCGGACAGGTATGAACACTGAAGCTTTCTTT.

The DNA for the CDR3 is TGTGCCAGCAGCGTAGACCCACCAGTCGCCGGGGAGCTGTTTTTT. Residues: CASSVDPPVAGELFF. The chain is built from TRBV9 and TRBJ2-2; D remains unclear. This CDR3 has 15 amino acids. V dropped 0 bases and J dropped 6 bases, with 12 bases sitting between them. In germline, CDR1 is SGDLS, CDR2 YYNGEE.

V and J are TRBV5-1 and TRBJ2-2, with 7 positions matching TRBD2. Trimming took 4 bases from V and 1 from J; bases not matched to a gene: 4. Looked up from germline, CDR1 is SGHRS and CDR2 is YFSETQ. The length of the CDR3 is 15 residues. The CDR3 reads CASSAGELNTGELFF. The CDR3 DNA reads TGCGCCAGCAGCGCGGGGGAGCTGAACACCGGGGAGCTGTTTTTT.

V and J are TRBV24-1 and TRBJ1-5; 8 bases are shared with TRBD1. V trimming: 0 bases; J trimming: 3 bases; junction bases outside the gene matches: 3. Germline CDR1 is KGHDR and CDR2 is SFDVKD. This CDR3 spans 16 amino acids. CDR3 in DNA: TGTGCCACCAGTGATTTGGGACAGGGCCACAATCAGCCCCAGCATTTT. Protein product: CATSDLGQGHNQPQHF.

CDR3 residues: CASSAKGWTDTQYF. CDR3 nucleotide sequence: TGTGCCAGCAGCGCTAAGGGGTGGACAGATACGCAGTATTTT. The rearrangement links TRBV9 to TRBJ2-3; a possible D gene is TRBD1 (5 bases). V was trimmed by 3 bases and J by 3 bases, leaving 11 bases between them. Germline CDR1 is SGDLS and CDR2 is YYNGEE. The CDR3 is 14 residues long.

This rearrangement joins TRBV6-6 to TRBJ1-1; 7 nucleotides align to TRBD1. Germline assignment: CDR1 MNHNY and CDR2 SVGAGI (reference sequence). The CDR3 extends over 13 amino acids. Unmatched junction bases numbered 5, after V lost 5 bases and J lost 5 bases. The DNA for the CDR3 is TGTGCCAGCAGTCACAGGGGCGGAACTGAAGCTTTCTTT. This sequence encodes CASSHRGGTEAFF.

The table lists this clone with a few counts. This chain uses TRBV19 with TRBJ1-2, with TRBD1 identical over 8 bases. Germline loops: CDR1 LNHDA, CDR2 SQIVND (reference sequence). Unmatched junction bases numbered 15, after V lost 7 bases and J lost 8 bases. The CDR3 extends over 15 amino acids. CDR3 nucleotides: TGTGCCAGTACCTCCCTCACCGACAGGGGTGGAGGCTACACCTTC. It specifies CASTSLTDRGGGYTF.

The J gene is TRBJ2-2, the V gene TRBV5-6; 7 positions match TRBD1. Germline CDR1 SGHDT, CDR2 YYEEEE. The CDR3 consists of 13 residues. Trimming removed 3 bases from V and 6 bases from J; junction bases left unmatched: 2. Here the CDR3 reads CASSYTGAGELFF. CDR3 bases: TGTGCCAGCAGCTATACAGGGGCCGGGGAGCTGTTTTTT.

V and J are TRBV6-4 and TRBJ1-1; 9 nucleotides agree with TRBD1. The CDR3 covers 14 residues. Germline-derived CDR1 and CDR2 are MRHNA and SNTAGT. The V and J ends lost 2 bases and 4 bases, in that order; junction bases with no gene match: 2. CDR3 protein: CASSDTDRGTEAFF. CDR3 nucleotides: TGTGCCAGCAGTGACACGGACAGGGGCACTGAAGCTTTCTTT.

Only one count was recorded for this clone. CDR3 residues: CASSRSGGAPGANVLTF. The DNA of the CDR3 is TGCGCCAGCAGCCGTAGCGGGGGGGCACCTGGGGCCAACGTCCTGACTTTC. The chain joins TRBV5-1 to TRBJ2-6; 11 nucleotides match TRBD2. Germline V lookup: CDR1 SGHRS, CDR2 YFSETQ. V shed 4 bases, J shed 2 bases, and the junction held 5 bases outside the gene matches. The length of the CDR3 is 17 residues.

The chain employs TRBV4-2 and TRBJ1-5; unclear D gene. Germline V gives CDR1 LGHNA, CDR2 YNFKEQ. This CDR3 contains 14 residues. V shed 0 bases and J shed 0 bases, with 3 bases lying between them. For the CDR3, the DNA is TGTGCCAGCAGCCAAGACAGTAGCAATCAGCCCCAGCATTTT. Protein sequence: CASSQDSSNQPQHF.

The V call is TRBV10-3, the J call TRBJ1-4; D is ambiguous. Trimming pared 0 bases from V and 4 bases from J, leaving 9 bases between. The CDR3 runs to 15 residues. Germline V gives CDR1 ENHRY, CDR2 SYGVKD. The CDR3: CAISESSGHNEKLFF. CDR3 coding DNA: TGTGCCATCAGTGAGTCCTCAGGCCATAATGAAAAACTGTTTTTT.

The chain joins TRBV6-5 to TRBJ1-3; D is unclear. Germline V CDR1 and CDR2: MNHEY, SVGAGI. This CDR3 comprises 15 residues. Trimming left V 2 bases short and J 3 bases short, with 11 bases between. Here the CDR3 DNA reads TGTGCCAGCAGTTACAATCCCGGGGATGGAAACACCATATATTTT. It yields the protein CASSYNPGDGNTIYF.

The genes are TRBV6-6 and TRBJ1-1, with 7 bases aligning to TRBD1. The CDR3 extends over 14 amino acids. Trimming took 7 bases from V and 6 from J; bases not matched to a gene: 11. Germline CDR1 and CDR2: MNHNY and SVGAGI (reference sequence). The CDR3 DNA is TGTGCCAGCATGTGGACAGGTAATTCGCCTGAAGCTTTCTTT. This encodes CASMWTGNSPEAFF.